This T cell receptor (beta chain) was profiled in a study of cytomegalovirus exposure and HLA in healthy donors. Germline CDR1 reads MNHEY; CDR2 reads SVGAGI. The trim removed 3 bases at V and 7 bases at J, leaving 7 bases unmatched. The CDR3 contains 14 residues. Among the approximately 130 subjects of the validation cohort, separate from the roughly 700-subject first cohort, were the donors. Study outcomes and limitations: Cytomegalovirus-associated status was assigned to some 160 TCR beta chains.

Produced via immunoSEQ multiplex PCR; TCRdb's table is partial and in-frame only. This repertoire shows some 200,000 clones, roughly 84% found once; its top ten account for roughly 12%. With respect to this clone: The target antigen is unknown.

V and J are TRBV6-5 and TRBJ2-7; TRBD1 matches at 9 bases. The specimen was PBMCs. This clonotype was sampled from a woman between 25 and 40 years old in good health and CMV-seropositive. As DNA, the CDR3 is TGTGCCAGCAGTTATATTACAGGGGGCGTGGAGCAGTACTTC. Translating gives CASSYITGGVEQYF.